The entry below describes one T cell receptor (beta chain). This sample was included in a study of patients and donors after allogeneic stem cell transplantation. TCRdb itself ran the RT-PCR reads through MiXCR, one entry per CDR3 protein. The sample shows around 150,000 distinct CDR3 sequences, about two fifths of them seen only once. There are 15 residues in the CDR3. The V and J ends lost 3 bases and 7 bases respectively, with 16 bases between them. Germline V lookup: CDR1 LGHNA, CDR2 YSLEER. Material: blood, either unsorted or a sorted T cell fraction (not recorded which). This TCR was recovered from a human donor who was either an allogeneic HSCT recipient or a stem cell or donor lymphocyte infusion donor (not recorded which). It is not recorded whose cells these are; they may come from a transplant donor. The V call is TRBV4-3, the J call TRBJ1-5; unclear D gene. This chain's CDR3 is CASSQDAGGWQPQHF. The CDR3, as DNA: TGCGCCAGCAGCCAGGACGCGGGAGGGTGGCAGCCCCAGCATTTT.